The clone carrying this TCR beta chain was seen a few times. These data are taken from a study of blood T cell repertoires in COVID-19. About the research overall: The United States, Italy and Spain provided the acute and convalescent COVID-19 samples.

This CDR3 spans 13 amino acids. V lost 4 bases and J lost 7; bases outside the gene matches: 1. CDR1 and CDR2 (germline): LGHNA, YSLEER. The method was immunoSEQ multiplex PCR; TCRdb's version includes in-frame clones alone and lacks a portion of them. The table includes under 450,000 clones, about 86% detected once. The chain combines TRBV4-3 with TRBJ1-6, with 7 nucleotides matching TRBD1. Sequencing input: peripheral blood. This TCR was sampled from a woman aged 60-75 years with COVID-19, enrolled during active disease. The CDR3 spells CASSPGGNSPLHF. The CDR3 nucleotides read TGCGCCAGCAGCCCAGGGGGAAATTCACCCCTCCACTTT.